One and the same sample provided the 10 T cell receptor beta chains below, sequenced in a study of spatial heterogeneity in lung cancer. TCRdb recomputed calls from the 5' RACE reads with MiXCR, one row per CDR3 protein. This sample has about 60,000 distinct CDR3 sequences, with 8% to 9% found just once. Indicated time point: sample taken at primary tumor resection. From tumor, nontumor lung or frozen PBMC, whole RNA was taken unsorted for sequencing. This specimen consisted of PBMCs, obtained at surgery. These receptors originate from a female donor with early-stage non-small cell lung cancer.

The V gene is TRBV3-1, the J gene TRBJ1-1; D gene unclear. Germline V gene lookup returns CDR1 LGHDT and CDR2 YNNKEL (reference sequence). V lost 0 bases and J 0 bases, leaving 11 bases between the germline ends. The CDR3 runs to 16 residues. CDR3 sequence reads: CASSQERASLNTEAFF. The CDR3 DNA follows: TGTGCCAGCAGCCAAGAACGGGCCTCTTTGAACACTGAAGCTTTCTTT.

This clonotype was seen many times. The chain uses TRBV5-1 and TRBJ1-1; TRBD1 matches at 7 bases. Germline trimming cut 4 bases from V and 7 bases from J; bases unmatched to any gene: 13. CDR1 and CDR2 (germline): SGHRS, YFSETQ. This CDR3 spans 15 amino acids. The CDR3 DNA reads TGCGCCAGCAGCCGAACGGGACAGCCGGTTCGTGAAGCTTTCTTT. This gives the protein CASSRTGQPVREAFF.

This clonotype was observed many times. The gene calls are TRBV11-2 and TRBJ1-1; D is unclear. V lost 1 base to trimming and J lost 5 bases, with 5 bases between them. This CDR3 contains 12 residues. The V gene's germline CDR1 is SGHAT and CDR2 FQNNGV. The CDR3 here is CASSLALTEAFF. The CDR3 coding sequence is TGTGCCAGCAGCTTAGCGCTGACTGAAGCTTTCTTT. The complete variable domain, with remaining parts taken from reference TRBV11-2 and TRBJ1-1, reads EAGVAQSPRYKIIEKRQSVAFWCNPISGHATLYWYQQILGQGPKLLIQFQNNGVVDDSQLPKDRFSAERLKGVDSTLKIQPAKLEDSAVYLCASSLALTEAFFGQGTRLTVV.

This clonotype was detected ten times or more. The chain is built from TRBV29-1 and TRBJ2-5; TRBD1 might be the D (5 bases). CDR3 size: 13 residues. From germline, CDR1 is SQVTM and CDR2 ANQGSEA. Trimming shortened V by 7 bases and J by 4 bases, and 16 bases separated the two germline ends. CDR3 coding DNA: TGCAGCGCCGCCCCAGGGAATGGAGAGACCCAGTACTTC. As protein: CSAAPGNGETQYF.

This clonotype was seen more than once but under ten times. This chain links TRBV7-3 with TRBJ2-3; 11 bases agree with TRBD2. The V gene's germline CDR1 is SGHTA and CDR2 FQGTGA. This CDR3 is 15 amino acids long. The V gene end was trimmed by 5 bases and the J gene end by 4 bases; junction bases not matched to a gene: 5. CDR3 sequence (DNA): TGTGCCAGCAGCCCTAGCGGGGGGCTTTCAGATACGCAGTATTTT. Translation: CASSPSGGLSDTQYF.

This clonotype was observed a few times. V and J are TRBV20-1 and TRBJ2-2, with 9 nucleotides matching TRBD2. The CDR3 has 14 amino acids. Per germline, CDR1 DFQATT and CDR2 SNEGSKA (reference sequence). Losses at the gene ends were 6 bases for V and 4 bases for J; bases not matched to a gene: 6. CDR3 nucleotides: TGCAGTGCCCAAGCGGGGGGTCCCACCGGGGAGCTGTTTTTT. Protein sequence: CSAQAGGPTGELFF.

The sample holds many counts of this clonotype. The chain couples TRBV28 to TRBJ2-2, with 11 bases that match TRBD2. Losses at the gene ends were 5 bases for V and 5 bases for J; bases not matched to a gene: 7. Germline V CDR1 and CDR2: MDHEN, SYDVKM. The CDR3 contains 16 residues. This CDR3 is CASSERLAGKTGELFF. CDR3 bases: TGTGCCAGCAGTGAGCGACTAGCGGGGAAGACCGGGGAGCTGTTTTTT.

This chain links TRBV7-6 with TRBJ2-2, with D perhaps being TRBD1 or TRBD2 (5 bases each). The CDR3 contains 14 residues. V was clipped by 5 bases and J by 5 bases, with 12 bases between them. Per germline, CDR1 SGHVS and CDR2 FNYEAQ. The CDR3 spells CASSPRGATGELFF. CDR3 nucleotides: TGTGCCAGCAGCCCGAGAGGGGCGACCGGGGAGCTGTTTTTT.

The gene calls are TRBV27 and TRBJ1-4; no firm D call. Trimming removed 9 bases from V and 8 bases from J, with 19 bases in between. The CDR3 consists of 14 residues. CDR1 and CDR2 (germline): MNHEY, SMNVEV (reference sequence). In nucleotides, the CDR3 is TGTGCCAGTAAGGACGTTTTCTCGGAGGAAAAACTGTTTTTT. This gives the protein CASKDVFSEEKLFF.

The chain links TRBV6-6 to TRBJ2-5, with D maybe TRBD1 (5 bases). Germline lookup yields CDR1 MNHNY and CDR2 SVGAGI (reference sequence). The CDR3 runs to 15 residues. V shed 5 bases and J shed 5 bases, with 18 bases lying between them. The CDR3 region is CASSPRALGLETQYF. The CDR3, as DNA: TGTGCCAGCAGTCCTCGGGCCTTGGGGCTGGAGACCCAGTACTTC.